This T cell receptor (beta chain) came from a study of long-term antiretroviral therapy in people with HIV. The authors ran the immunoSEQ assay, v3.0, at survey level. Clones were sequenced by immunoSEQ multiplex PCR, and TCRdb holds only the in-frame ones, with some missing. The table lists over 9,500 clones, roughly four fifths of them singletons. The V gene lost 0 bases and the J gene lost 4 bases, with 11 bases spanning the gap. This CDR3 is built from 15 residues. In germline, CDR1 is SGDLS, CDR2 YYNGEE. Only United States sites treated participants with HIV. This specimen consisted of unsorted PBMCs, obtained 1.8 years before starting antiretroviral therapy. The chain carries TRBV9 and TRBJ2-1; D is perhaps TRBD1 (5 bases). The sequence derives from a man in his forties or fifties with HIV. As DNA, the CDR3 is TGTGCCAGCAGCGTAGAGGACACGACTTACAATGAGCAGTTCTTC. It encodes CASSVEDTTYNEQFF.